The T cell receptor beta chain described here comes from a study of regulatory and conventional T cells in RAG deficiency. General observations from the study: In Omenn syndrome, Treg and Tconv repertoires overlapped >80%. Treg unique TCR beta sequences were approximately 100-fold fewer in Omenn syndrome and CID/AS patients than controls. Control T-cell subsets had markedly higher Shannon entropy and lower Simpson indices than RAG-deficient patients.

V lost 6 bases to trimming and J lost 0 bases, with 19 bases between them. This CDR3 spans 17 amino acids. Germline lookup yields CDR1 SNHLY and CDR2 FYNNEI. Blood CD4+ CD25-high CD127-low regulatory T cells supplied the genomic DNA template. Repertoires were generated with immunoSEQ multiplex PCR, while TCRdb's copy carries only in-frame clones and drops some. The sample records roughly 20,000 clones, 80% to 90% being singletons. A note on this clone: The target antigen is unknown.

The data were also submitted as part of a second study, on regulatory T cells. As that study records: The PCR used 52 TRBV and 13 TRBJ primers.

The sample comprised Tregs sorted from blood. The gene calls are TRBV2 and TRBJ2-3, with a tentative D call TRBD2 (6 bases). The receptor's source is a human donor in good health. DNA for the CDR3: TGTGCCAGCAGGGCCCGTACCGGGACTCCAAGCACAGATACGCAGTATTTT. It yields the protein CASRARTGTPSTDTQYF.